A selection of T cell receptor beta chains follows, all from one sample in a study of blood T cells in healthy people across ages. Each CDR3 protein gets one entry after TCRdb re-called the 5' RACE reads with MiXCR. The sample yields about 1.6 million distinct CDR3 sequences, about 31% seen once. Sequenced material: blood. Receptors originate from a woman in her twenties or thirties in good health. The CDR3 runs from the conserved cysteine through the conserved F or W. Fields, in order: V gene, J gene, D gene, clone size, CDR3 DNA, CDR3 protein. A D gene is named only where the DNA matches it firmly. Size is omitted from some rows. Given values are once, few, many or a class for expanded clones.

V: TRBV5-1
J: TRBJ2-5
D: TRBD2
size: NA
DNA: TGCGCCAGCAGCTTGGAGGGACTAGATATTATGCCCCAGTACTTC
CDR3: CASSLEGLDIMPQYF

V: TRBV6-6
J: TRBJ2-1
D: TRBD1
size: many
DNA: TGTGCCAGCACTTACTGGGACAGGGGTTACAATGAGCAGTTCTTC
CDR3: CASTYWDRGYNEQFF

V: TRBV11-2
J: TRBJ2-5
D: NA
size: NA
DNA: TGTGCCAGCAGTTATAGTGGGGGGGCCGAAGAGACCCAGTACTTC
CDR3: CASSYSGGAEETQYF

V: TRBV2
J: TRBJ2-1
D: NA
size: few
DNA: TGTGCCAGCAGCGGAGGGGGCTACTCCTACAATGAGCAGTTCTTC
CDR3: CASSGGGYSYNEQFF

V: TRBV12-3/TRBV12-4
J: TRBJ2-1
D: NA
size: NA
DNA: TGTGCCAGCAGTTTAGGGTCTACGGCCTACAATGAGCAGTTCTTC
CDR3: CASSLGSTAYNEQFF

V: TRBV2
J: TRBJ2-7
D: NA
size: NA
DNA: TGTGCCAGCAGTGGAATTACACAACCAAACTACGAGCAGTACTTC
CDR3: CASSGITQPNYEQYF

V: TRBV20-1
J: TRBJ1-5
D: TRBD1
size: NA
DNA: TGCAGTGTTCTCAGGGGGGGCAATCAGCCCCAGCATTTT
CDR3: CSVLRGGNQPQHF

V: TRBV30
J: TRBJ2-5
D: TRBD2
size: few
DNA: TGTGCCTGGGACTACGGGAGGGCTGGCGAGACCCAGTACTTC
CDR3: CAWDYGRAGETQYF

V: TRBV19
J: TRBJ2-3
D: NA
size: NA
DNA: TGTGCCACCAACCTACAGGGAGTAACAGATACGCAGTATTTT
CDR3: CATNLQGVTDTQYF

V: TRBV4-1
J: TRBJ2-3
D: NA
size: NA
DNA: TGCGCCAGCAGCCAAGAAGAGGTACAATACACAGATACGCAGTATTTT
CDR3: CASSQEEVQYTDTQYF

V: TRBV7-3
J: TRBJ2-1
D: NA
size: NA
DNA: TGTGCCAGCAGCTTAAATTCTTGGCTAGCCAATGAGCAGTTCTTC
CDR3: CASSLNSWLANEQFF

V: TRBV29-1
J: TRBJ2-3
D: NA
size: NA
DNA: TGCAGCGTTGAAGCCCTGAGGGGCACAGATACGCAGTATTTT
CDR3: CSVEALRGTDTQYF

V: TRBV28
J: TRBJ2-4
D: NA
size: few
DNA: TGTGCCAGCAGGTATATGGGGGCGGCCGATTTCGGCATTCAGTACTTC
CDR3: CASRYMGAADFGIQYF

V: TRBV20-1
J: TRBJ2-3
D: NA
size: NA
DNA: TGCAGTGCAGTGGTCACAGATACGCAGTATTTT
CDR3: CSAVVTDTQYF

V: TRBV6-1
J: TRBJ2-7
D: NA
size: NA
DNA: TGTGCCAGCAGTGATGAAGACCCTGAGGAGAGGCAGTACTTC
CDR3: CASSDEDPEERQYF

V: TRBV7-9
J: TRBJ2-7
D: NA
size: few
DNA: TGTGCCAGCAGCTCTAGAGAGAGGGCCTACGAGCAGTACTTC
CDR3: CASSSRERAYEQYF

V: TRBV5-1
J: TRBJ2-1
D: NA
size: few
DNA: TGCGCCAGCAGCCCATCGACTAGAGACAATGAGCAGTTCTTC
CDR3: CASSPSTRDNEQFF

V: TRBV2
J: TRBJ2-1
D: TRBD2
size: NA
DNA: TGTGCCAGCAGTGCTACCCGGGGGGGGTGGACAAGCAACGAGCAGTTCTTC
CDR3: CASSATRGGWTSNEQFF

V: TRBV5-5
J: TRBJ2-7
D: NA
size: many
DNA: TGTGCCAGCAGCTTGAGTGACCCTTCGGACGAGCAGTACTTC
CDR3: CASSLSDPSDEQYF

V: TRBV2
J: TRBJ2-7
D: NA
size: NA
DNA: TGTGCCAGCAGTGAAGAGGCGCTCTCCTACGAGCAGTACTTC
CDR3: CASSEEALSYEQYF

V: TRBV12-3/TRBV12-4
J: TRBJ1-2
D: TRBD1
size: NA
DNA: TGTGCCAGCAGTCTCTACCAGGGGGCAGCCGATGGCTACACCTTC
CDR3: CASSLYQGAADGYTF

V: TRBV18
J: TRBJ1-5
D: NA
size: NA
DNA: TGTGCCAGCTCCGTTCAGAACAGGGAGGGACAGCCCCAGCATTTT
CDR3: CASSVQNREGQPQHF

V: TRBV3-1
J: TRBJ1-1
D: NA
size: NA
DNA: TGTGCCAGCAGCCTAGGGGGGGCGGGGGCCACTGAAGCTTTCTTT
CDR3: CASSLGGAGATEAFF

V: TRBV5-1
J: TRBJ1-1
D: NA
size: NA
DNA: TGCGCCAGCAGCTATCTGGGCCAAGGCGCTGAAGCTTTCTTT
CDR3: CASSYLGQGAEAFF

V: TRBV7-8
J: TRBJ2-7
D: NA
size: many
DNA: TGTGCCAGCAGTCCGGAGTCGTACGAGCAGTACTTC
CDR3: CASSPESYEQYF

V: TRBV29-1
J: TRBJ1-3
D: NA
size: few
DNA: TGCAGCATTCGAGGACTGAGCTCTGGAAACACCATATATTTT
CDR3: CSIRGLSSGNTIYF

V: TRBV29-1
J: TRBJ2-3
D: NA
size: many
DNA: TGCAGCGTTCATCCGGGGGTTCACACAGATACGCAGTATTTT
CDR3: CSVHPGVHTDTQYF

V: TRBV4-1
J: TRBJ2-7
D: NA
size: NA
DNA: TGCGCCAGCAGATCGGCAGCTTACGAGCAGTACTTC
CDR3: CASRSAAYEQYF

V: TRBV7-3
J: TRBJ2-2
D: TRBD2
size: NA
DNA: TGTGCCAGCAGCTTACCCCTAGCGGGAGACACCGGGGAGCTGTTTTTT
CDR3: CASSLPLAGDTGELFF

V: TRBV29-1
J: TRBJ2-3
D: NA
size: NA
DNA: TGCAGCGTTGTCGAGCGTCCTGGGGGCACAGATACGCAGTATTTT
CDR3: CSVVERPGGTDTQYF

V: TRBV15
J: TRBJ2-5
D: NA
size: NA
DNA: TGTGCCACCAGCAGTATAGGCCAAGAGACCCAGTACTTC
CDR3: CATSSIGQETQYF